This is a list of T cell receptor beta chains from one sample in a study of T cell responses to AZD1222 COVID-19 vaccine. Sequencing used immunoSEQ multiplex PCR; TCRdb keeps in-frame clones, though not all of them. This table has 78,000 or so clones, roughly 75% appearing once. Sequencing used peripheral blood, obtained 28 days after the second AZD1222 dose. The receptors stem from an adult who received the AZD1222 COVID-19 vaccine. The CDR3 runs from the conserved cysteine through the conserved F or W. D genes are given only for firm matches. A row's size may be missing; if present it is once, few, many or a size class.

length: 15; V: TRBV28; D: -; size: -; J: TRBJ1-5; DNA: TGTGCCAGCAGTCCCCCGAGACACCACAATCAGCCCCAGCATTTT; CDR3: CASSPPRHHNQPQHF
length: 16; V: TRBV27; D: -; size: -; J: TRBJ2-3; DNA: TGTGCCAGCAGTTTTACTTGGCGGGTCATCTCAGATACGCAGTATTTT; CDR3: CASSFTWRVISDTQYF
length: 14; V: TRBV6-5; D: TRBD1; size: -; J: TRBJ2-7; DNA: TGTGCCAGCAGGACGGGACAGGGTTACTACGAGCAGTACTTC; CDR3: CASRTGQGYYEQYF
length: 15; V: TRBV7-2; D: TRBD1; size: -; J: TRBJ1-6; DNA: TGTGCCAGCAACACACAGGGGAATAGTAATTCACCCCTCCACTTT; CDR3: CASNTQGNSNSPLHF
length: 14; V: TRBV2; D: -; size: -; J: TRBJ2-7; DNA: TGTGCCAGCAGTGATCGAAGGTCCCCGTACGAGCAGTACTTC; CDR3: CASSDRRSPYEQYF
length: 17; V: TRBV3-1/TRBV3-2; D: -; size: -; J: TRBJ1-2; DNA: TGTGCCAGCAGCCAAGATCGGGACATTTTGCAGGGCTATGGCTACACCTTC; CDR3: CASSQDRDILQGYGYTF
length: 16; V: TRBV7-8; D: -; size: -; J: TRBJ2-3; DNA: TGTGCCAGCAGCTTAAAACGGGGGGCGAGCACAGATACGCAGTATTTT; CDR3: CASSLKRGASTDTQYF
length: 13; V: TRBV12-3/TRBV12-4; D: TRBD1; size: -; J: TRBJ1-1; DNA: TGTGCCAGCAGTTTAGGGACAGGGAACACCGCTTTCTTT; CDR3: CASSLGTGNTAFF
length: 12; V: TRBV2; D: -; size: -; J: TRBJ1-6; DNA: TGTGCCAGCAGTGACATAAATTCACCCCTCCACTTT; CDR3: CASSDINSPLHF
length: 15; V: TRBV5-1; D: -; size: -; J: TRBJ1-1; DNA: TGCGCCAGCAGCTTGGCCGGGGGTGGGAACACTGAAGCTTTCTTT; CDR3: CASSLAGGGNTEAFF
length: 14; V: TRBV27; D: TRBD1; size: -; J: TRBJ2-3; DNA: TGTGCCAGCAGTTGGACAGGGGTGGCAGATACGCAGTATTTT; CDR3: CASSWTGVADTQYF
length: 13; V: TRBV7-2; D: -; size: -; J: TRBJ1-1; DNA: TGTGCCAGCAGCTTTAGGACAGACACTGAAGCTTTCTTT; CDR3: CASSFRTDTEAFF
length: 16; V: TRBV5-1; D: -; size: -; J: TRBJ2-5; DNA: TGCGCCAGCAGCCTCGACAGAATGGAACGCCCGGAGACCCAGTACTTC; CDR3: CASSLDRMERPETQYF
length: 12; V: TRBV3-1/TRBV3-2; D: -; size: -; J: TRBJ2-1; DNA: TGTGCCAGCAGCCAAGCGAACAGGGAGCAGTTCTTC; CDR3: CASSQANREQFF
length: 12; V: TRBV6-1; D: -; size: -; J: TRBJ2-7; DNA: TGTGCCAGCAGTGAAAAGAGAGACGAGCAGTACTTC; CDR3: CASSEKRDEQYF
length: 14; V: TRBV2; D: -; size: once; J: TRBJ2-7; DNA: TGTGCCAGCACGGCGCGCGAGGCCTCCTACGAGCAGTACTTC; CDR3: CASTAREASYEQYF
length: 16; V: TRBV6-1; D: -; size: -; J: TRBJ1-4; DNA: TGTGCCAGCAGTGATCGGTTGGCAACCCCCCGGGAAAAACTGTTTTTT; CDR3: CASSDRLATPREKLFF
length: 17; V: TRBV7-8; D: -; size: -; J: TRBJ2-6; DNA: TGTGCCAGCAGCTTAGGGTTTTGGAGCTCTGGGGCCAACGTCCTGACTTTC; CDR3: CASSLGFWSSGANVLTF
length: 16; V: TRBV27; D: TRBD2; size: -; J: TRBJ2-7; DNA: TGTGCCAGCAGTTTATCGAATCCTAGCGGGGCCTACGAGCAGTACTTC; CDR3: CASSLSNPSGAYEQYF
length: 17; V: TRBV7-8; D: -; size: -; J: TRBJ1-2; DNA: TGTGCCAGCAGCCGAGGGATTGGGGAGGGGAATAACTATGGCTACACCTTC; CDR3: CASSRGIGEGNNYGYTF
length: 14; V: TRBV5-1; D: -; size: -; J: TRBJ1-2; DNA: TGCGCCAGCAGCTTCTCAGTCCAAAACTATGGCTACACCTTC; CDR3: CASSFSVQNYGYTF
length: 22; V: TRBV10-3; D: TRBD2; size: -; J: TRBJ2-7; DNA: TGTGCCATCCGACTAACCGGGACGGCCGGGACTAGCGGGAGCCAAATCTCATACGAGCAGTACTTC; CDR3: CAIRLTGTAGTSGSQISYEQYF
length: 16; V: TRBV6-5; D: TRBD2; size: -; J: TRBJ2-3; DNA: TGTGCCAGCAGTTACGTGCGCGGGGGAGGTCCAGATACGCAGTATTTT; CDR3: CASSYVRGGGPDTQYF
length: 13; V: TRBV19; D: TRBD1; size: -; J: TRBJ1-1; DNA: TGTGCCAGTAGTGTGGACAGGGCGGCTGAAGCTTTCTTT; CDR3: CASSVDRAAEAFF
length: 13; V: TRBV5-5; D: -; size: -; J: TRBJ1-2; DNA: TGTGCCAGCAGCCTCCAGTATGCTGGGGACTACACCTTC; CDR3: CASSLQYAGDYTF
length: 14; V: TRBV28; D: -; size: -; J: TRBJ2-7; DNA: TGTGCCAGCAGTTTATCAGGGTTTACCTACGAGCAGTACTTC; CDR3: CASSLSGFTYEQYF
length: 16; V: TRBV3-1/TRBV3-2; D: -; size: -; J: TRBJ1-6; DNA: TGTGCCAGCAGCACGAAGGGTATCGCGGGGATTTCACCCCTCCACTTT; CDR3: CASSTKGIAGISPLHF
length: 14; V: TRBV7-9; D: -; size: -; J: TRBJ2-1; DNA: TGTGCCAGCAGCGGCAGCTTACGATGGGCCGAGCAGTTCTTC; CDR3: CASSGSLRWAEQFF
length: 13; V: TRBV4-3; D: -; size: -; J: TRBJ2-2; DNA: TGCGCCAGCAGCCAAGTCAGGTTGGGGGAGCTGTTTTTT; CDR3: CASSQVRLGELFF
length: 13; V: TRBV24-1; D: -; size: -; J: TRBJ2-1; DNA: TGTGCCACCAGTGGTCCGGGTGGCGGTGTGCAGTTCTTC; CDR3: CATSGPGGGVQFF
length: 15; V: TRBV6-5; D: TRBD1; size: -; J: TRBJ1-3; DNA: TGTGCCAGCAGGGGCAGGGGGCCAAGCGGAAACACCATATATTTT; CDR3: CASRGRGPSGNTIYF
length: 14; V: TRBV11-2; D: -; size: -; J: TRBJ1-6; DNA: TGTGCCAGCAGCGCGACGGGTATCAATTCACCCCTCCACTTT; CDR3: CASSATGINSPLHF
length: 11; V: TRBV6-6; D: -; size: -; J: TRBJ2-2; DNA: TGTGCCAGCAGGAGGACGGGGGAGCTGTTTTTT; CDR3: CASRRTGELFF
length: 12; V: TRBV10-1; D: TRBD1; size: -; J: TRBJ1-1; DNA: TGCGCCAGCAGTGACTGGACAGGGTTAGCTTTCTTT; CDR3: CASSDWTGLAFF
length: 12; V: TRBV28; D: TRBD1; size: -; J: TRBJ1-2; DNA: TGTGCCAGCAGCGACAGGGCTTATGGCTACACCTTC; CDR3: CASSDRAYGYTF
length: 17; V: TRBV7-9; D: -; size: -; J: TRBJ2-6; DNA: TGTGCTCAACCCCCGGGGAAGGGGCCTTCTGGGGCCAACGTCCTGACTTTC; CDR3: CAQPPGKGPSGANVLTF
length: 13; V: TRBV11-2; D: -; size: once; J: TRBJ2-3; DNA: TGTGCCAGCAGCTTAAACAGGGCAGATACGCAGTATTTT; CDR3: CASSLNRADTQYF
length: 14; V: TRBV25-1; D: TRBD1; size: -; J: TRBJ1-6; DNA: TGTGCCAGCAGACGAACAGGGGGCATGATGCCCCTCCACTTT; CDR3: CASRRTGGMMPLHF
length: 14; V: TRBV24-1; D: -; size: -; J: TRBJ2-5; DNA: TGTGCCACCAGTGATGCCGGGGTCCAAGAGACCCAGTACTTC; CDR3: CATSDAGVQETQYF
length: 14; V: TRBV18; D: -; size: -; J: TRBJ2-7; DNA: TGTGCCAGCTCGCCTGGATTGGGGGCCTACGAGCAGTACTTC; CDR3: CASSPGLGAYEQYF
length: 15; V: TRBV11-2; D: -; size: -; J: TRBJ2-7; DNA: TGTGCCAGCAGCTTATCTCAGGGAGACCTCTACGAGCAGTACTTC; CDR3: CASSLSQGDLYEQYF
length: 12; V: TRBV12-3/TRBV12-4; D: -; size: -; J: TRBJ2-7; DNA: TGTGCCAGCAGTACAGGGCGCCACGAGCAGTACTTC; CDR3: CASSTGRHEQYF
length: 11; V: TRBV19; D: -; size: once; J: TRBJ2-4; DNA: TGTGCCAGTAAAAGGAGGGACATTCAGTACTTC; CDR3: CASKRRDIQYF
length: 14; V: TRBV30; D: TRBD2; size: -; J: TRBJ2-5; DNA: TGTGCCTGGACCCCGGGGGGGCGGGTAGAGACCCAGTACTTC; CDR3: CAWTPGGRVETQYF
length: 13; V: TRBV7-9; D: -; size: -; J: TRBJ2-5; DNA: TGTGCCAGCAGCTTAGTCACAGAAGAGACCCAGTACTTC; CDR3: CASSLVTEETQYF
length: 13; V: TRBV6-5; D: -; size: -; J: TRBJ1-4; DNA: TGTGCCACCTTGACAGCAACTAATGAAAAACTGTTTTTT; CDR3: CATLTATNEKLFF
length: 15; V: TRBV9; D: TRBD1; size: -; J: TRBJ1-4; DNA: TGTGCCAGCAGCGCCTGGACAGGGCTGGGGGAAAAACTGTTTTTT; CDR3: CASSAWTGLGEKLFF
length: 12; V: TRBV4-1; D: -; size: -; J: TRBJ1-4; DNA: TGCGCCAGCAGCCAGGAAGTGGGAAAACTGTTTTTT; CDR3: CASSQEVGKLFF
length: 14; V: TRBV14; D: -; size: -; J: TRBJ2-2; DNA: TGTGCCAGCACCGGCCGGCTGAACACCGGGGAGCTGTTTTTT; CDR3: CASTGRLNTGELFF
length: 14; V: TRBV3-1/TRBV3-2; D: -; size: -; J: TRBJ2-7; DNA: TGTGCCAGCAGCCTCCGGGAGCTCTCCTACGAGCAGTACTTC; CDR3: CASSLRELSYEQYF
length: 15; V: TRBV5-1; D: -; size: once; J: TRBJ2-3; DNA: TGCGCCAGCCGTGACAGGGCAGGAGGGACAGATACGCAGTATTTT; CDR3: CASRDRAGGTDTQYF
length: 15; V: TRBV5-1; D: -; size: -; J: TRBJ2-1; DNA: TGCGCCAGCAGCTTGGCGTCAGGCTCCTACAATGAGCAGTTCTTC; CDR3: CASSLASGSYNEQFF
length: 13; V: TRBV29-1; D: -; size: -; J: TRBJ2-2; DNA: TGCAGCGTTGAACGTACGAACACCGGGGAGCTGTTTTTT; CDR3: CSVERTNTGELFF
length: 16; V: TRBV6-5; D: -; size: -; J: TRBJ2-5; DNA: TGTGCCAGCAGTTTAGGGCAGGTCCTGTACCAAGAGACCCAGTACTTC; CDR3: CASSLGQVLYQETQYF
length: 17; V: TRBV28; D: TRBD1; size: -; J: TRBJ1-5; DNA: TGTGCCAGCACGTGGACAGGGGGCACCTCCGGCAATCAGCCCCAGCATTTT; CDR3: CASTWTGGTSGNQPQHF
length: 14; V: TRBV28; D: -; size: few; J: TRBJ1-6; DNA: TGTGCCAGCAGTTCTGTCTCCTATAATTCACCCCTCCACTTT; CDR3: CASSSVSYNSPLHF
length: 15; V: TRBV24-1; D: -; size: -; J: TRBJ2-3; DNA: TGTGCCACCAGTGACCCATCAACCCCGGTGGATACGCAGTATTTT; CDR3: CATSDPSTPVDTQYF
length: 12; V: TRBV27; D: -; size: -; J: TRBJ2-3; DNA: TGTGCCAGCAGTCCTCAGACAGATACGCAGTATTTT; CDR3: CASSPQTDTQYF